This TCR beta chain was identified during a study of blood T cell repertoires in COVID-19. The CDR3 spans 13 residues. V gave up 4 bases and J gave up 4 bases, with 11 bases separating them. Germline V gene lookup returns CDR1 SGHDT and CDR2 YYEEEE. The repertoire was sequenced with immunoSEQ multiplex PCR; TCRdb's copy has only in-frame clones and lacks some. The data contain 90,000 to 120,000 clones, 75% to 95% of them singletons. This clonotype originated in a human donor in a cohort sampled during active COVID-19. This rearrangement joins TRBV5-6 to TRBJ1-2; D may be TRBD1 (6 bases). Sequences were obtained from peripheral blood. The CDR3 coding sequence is TGTGCCAGCAGCCGCCGGGGGGCCTATGGCTACACCTTC. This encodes CASSRRGAYGYTF.